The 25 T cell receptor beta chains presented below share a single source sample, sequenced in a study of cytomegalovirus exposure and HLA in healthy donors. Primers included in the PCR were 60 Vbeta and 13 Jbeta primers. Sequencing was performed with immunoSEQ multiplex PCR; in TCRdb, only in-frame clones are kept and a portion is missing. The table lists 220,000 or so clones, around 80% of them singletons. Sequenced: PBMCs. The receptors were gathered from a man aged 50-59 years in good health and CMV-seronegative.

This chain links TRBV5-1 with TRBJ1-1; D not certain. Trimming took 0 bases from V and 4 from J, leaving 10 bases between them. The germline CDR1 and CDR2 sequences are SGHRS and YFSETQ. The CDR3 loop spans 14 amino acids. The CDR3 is CASSLEFGVTEAFF. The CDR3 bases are TGCGCCAGCAGCTTGGAGTTCGGGGTCACTGAAGCTTTCTTT.

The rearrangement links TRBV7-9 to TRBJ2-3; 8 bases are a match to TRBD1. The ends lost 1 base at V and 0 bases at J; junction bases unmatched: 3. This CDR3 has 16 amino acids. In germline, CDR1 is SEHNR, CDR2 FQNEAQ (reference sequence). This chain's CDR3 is CASSLGGTGSTDTQYF. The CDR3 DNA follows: TGTGCCAGCAGCTTAGGTGGGACAGGCAGCACAGATACGCAGTATTTT.

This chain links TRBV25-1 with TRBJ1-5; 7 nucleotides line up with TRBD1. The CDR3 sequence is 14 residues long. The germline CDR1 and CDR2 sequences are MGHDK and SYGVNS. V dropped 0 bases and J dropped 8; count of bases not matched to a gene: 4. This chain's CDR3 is CASSEYTGDEPQHF. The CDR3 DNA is TGTGCCAGCAGTGAATACACAGGGGACGAGCCCCAGCATTTT.

The DNA for the CDR3 is TGTGCCTGGAGTGGTGAAGTGGGAGGGGGCTCCTACAATGAGCAGTTCTTC. It specifies CAWSGEVGGGSYNEQFF. V usage is TRBV30 and J usage is TRBJ2-1; D might be TRBD2 (7 bases). The CDR3 is made up of 17 amino acids. CDR1 and CDR2 (germline): GTSNPN, SVGIG (reference sequence). V lost 1 base and J 0 bases, leaving 16 bases between the germline ends.

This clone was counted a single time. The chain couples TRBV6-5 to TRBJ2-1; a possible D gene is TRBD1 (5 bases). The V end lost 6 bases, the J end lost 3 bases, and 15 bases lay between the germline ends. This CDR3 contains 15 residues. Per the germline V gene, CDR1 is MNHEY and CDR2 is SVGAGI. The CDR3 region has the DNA TGTGCCAGCAGCCGTCAGGGCCCAGGCTACAATGAGCAGTTCTTC. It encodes CASSRQGPGYNEQFF.

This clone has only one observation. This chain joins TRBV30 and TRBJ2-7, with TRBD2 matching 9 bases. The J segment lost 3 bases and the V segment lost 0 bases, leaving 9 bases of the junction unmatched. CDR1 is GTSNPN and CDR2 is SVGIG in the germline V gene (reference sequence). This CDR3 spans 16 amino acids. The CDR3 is CAWSVRNSGRSYEQYF. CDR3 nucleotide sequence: TGTGCCTGGAGTGTCCGAAATAGCGGGAGAAGCTACGAGCAGTACTTC.

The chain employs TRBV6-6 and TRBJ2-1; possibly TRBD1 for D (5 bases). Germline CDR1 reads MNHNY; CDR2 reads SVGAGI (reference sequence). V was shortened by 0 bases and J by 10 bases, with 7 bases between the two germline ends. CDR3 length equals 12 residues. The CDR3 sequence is CASSYSKGEQFF. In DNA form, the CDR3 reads TGTGCCAGCAGTTACTCGAAGGGGGAGCAGTTCTTC.

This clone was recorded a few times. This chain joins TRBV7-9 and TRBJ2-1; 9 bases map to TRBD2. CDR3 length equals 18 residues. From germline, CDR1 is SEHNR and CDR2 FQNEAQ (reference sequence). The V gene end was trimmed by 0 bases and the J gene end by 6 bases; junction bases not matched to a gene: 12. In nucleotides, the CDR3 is TGTGCCAGCAGCTTAGCCCTGGCTAGCGGGATTATGGGCAATGAGCAGTTCTTC. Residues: CASSLALASGIMGNEQFF.

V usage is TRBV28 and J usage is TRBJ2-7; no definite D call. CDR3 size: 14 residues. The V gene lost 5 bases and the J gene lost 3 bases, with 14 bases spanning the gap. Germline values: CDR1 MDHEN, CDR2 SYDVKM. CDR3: CASSNMQVDYEQYF. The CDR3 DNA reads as TGTGCCAGCAGTAATATGCAGGTGGACTACGAGCAGTACTTC.

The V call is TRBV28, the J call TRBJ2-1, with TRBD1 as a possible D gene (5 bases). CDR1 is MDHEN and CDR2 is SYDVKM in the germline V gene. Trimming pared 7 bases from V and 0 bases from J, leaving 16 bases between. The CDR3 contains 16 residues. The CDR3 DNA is TGTGCCAGCATTCAGGACACCCTTGGCTCCTACAATGAGCAGTTCTTC. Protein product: CASIQDTLGSYNEQFF. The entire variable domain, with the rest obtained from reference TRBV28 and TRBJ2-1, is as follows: DVKVTQSSRYLVKRTGEKVFLECVQDMDHENMFWYRQDPGLGLRLIYFSYDVKMKEKGDIPEGYSVSREKKERFSLILESASTNQTSMYLCASIQDTLGSYNEQFFGPGTRLTVL.

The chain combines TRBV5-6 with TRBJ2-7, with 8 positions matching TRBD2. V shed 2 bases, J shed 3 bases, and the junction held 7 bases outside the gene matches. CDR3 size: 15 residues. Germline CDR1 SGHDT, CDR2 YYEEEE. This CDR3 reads CASSFRITSGYEQYF. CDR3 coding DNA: TGTGCCAGCAGCTTTCGGATAACTAGCGGCTACGAGCAGTACTTC.

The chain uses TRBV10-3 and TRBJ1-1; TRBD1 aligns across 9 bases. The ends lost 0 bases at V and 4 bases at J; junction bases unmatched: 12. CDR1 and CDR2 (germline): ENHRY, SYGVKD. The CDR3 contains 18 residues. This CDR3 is CAISESIQGATYPTEAFF. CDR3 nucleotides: TGTGCCATCAGTGAGTCGATACAGGGGGCTACCTATCCCACTGAAGCTTTCTTT.

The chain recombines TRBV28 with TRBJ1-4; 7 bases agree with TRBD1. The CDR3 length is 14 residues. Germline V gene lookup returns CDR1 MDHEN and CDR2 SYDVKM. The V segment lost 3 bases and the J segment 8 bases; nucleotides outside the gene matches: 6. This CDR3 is CASSFDRVGEKLFF. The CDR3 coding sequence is TGTGCCAGCAGTTTCGACAGGGTCGGAGAAAAACTGTTTTTT.

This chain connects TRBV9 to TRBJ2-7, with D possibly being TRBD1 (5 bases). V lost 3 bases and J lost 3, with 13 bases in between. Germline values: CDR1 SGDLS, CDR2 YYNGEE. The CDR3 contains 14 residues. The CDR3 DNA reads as TGTGCCAGCAGCGCGACAGCTGCCCTCTACGAGCAGTACTTC. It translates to CASSATAALYEQYF.

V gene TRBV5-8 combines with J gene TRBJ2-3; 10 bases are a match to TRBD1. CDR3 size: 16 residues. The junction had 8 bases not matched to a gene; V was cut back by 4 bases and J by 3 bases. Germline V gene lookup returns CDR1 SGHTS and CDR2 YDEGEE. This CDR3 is CASSPMGGQGTDTQYF. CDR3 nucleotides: TGTGCCAGCAGCCCCATGGGGGGACAGGGGACAGATACGCAGTATTTT.

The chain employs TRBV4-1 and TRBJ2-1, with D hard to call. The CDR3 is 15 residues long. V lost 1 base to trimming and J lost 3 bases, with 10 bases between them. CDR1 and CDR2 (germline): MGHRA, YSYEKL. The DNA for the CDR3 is TGCGCCAGCAGCCAAGGGGCGACCCTCTACAATGAGCAGTTCTTC. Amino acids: CASSQGATLYNEQFF.

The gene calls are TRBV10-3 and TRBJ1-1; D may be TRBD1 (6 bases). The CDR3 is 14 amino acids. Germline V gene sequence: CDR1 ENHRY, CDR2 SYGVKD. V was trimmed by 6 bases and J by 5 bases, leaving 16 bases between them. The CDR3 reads CAISQSQGYTEAFF. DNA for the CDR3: TGTGCCATCAGCCAGTCACAGGGTTATACTGAAGCTTTCTTT.

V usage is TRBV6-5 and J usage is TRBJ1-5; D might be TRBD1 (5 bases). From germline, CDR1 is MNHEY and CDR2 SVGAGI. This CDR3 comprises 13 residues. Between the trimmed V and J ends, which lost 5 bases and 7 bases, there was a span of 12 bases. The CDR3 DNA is TGTGCCAGCAGTCCTTGGGCAGGGCAGCCCCAGCATTTT. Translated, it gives CASSPWAGQPQHF.

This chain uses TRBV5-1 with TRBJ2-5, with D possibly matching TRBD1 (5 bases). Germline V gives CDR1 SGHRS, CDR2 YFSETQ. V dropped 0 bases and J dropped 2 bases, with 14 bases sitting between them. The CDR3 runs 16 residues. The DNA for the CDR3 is TGCGCCAGCAGCTTGGGGCAGGGTAAGGAGCAAGAGACCCAGTACTTC. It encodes CASSLGQGKEQETQYF.

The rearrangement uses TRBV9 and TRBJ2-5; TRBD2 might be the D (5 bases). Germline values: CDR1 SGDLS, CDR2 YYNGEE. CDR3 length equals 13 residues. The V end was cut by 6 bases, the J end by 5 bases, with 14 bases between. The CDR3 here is CASTRGTRETQYF. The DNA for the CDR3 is TGTGCCAGCACCCGGGGTACACGCGAGACCCAGTACTTC.

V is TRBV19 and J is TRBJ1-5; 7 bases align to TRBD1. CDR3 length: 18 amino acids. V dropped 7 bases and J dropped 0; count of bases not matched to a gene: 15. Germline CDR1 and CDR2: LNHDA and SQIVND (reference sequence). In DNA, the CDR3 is TGTGCCAGTACTCCTCCATACCAGGGACAGCGTAGCAATCAGCCCCAGCATTTT. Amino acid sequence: CASTPPYQGQRSNQPQHF.

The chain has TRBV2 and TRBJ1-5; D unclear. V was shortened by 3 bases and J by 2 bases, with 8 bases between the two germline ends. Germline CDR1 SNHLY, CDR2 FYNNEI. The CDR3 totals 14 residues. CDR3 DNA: TGTGCCAGCAGTGACCGGCAGGGCAATCAGCCCCAGCATTTT. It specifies CASSDRQGNQPQHF.

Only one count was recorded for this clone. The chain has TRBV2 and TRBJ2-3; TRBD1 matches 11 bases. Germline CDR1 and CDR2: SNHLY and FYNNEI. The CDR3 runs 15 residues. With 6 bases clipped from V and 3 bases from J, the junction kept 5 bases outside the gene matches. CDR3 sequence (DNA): TGTGCCAGCAGCGTCCGGGACAGGGGGACAGATACGCAGTATTTT. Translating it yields CASSVRDRGTDTQYF.

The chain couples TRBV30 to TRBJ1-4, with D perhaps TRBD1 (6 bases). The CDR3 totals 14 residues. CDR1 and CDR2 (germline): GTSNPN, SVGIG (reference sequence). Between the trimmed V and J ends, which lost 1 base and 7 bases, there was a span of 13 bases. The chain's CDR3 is CAWSATGWGEKLFF. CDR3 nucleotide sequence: TGTGCCTGGAGTGCCACAGGGTGGGGTGAAAAACTGTTTTTT.

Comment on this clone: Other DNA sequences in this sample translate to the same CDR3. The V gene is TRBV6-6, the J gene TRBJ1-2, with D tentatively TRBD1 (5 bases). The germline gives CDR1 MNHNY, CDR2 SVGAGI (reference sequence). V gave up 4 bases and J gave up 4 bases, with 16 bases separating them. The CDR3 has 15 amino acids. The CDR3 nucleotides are TGTGCCAGCAGTTCCCTGACTCAGGGAGGCTATGGCTACACCTTC. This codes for CASSSLTQGGYGYTF.